A selection of T cell receptor beta chains follows, all from one sample in a study of blood T cell repertoires in COVID-19. The data were produced by immunoSEQ multiplex PCR, yet TCRdb's version contains in-frame clones alone and is incomplete. The repertoire holds 130,000 to 150,000 clones, with more than 80% as singletons. Sequencing used peripheral blood. The receptors stem from a human donor in a cohort sampled during active COVID-19. Each CDR3 is given with its conserved first and last residue. D genes are given only for firm matches. The size of a clone is reported for some rows only, either as once, few or many, or as a class for expanded clones.

- | - | TRBJ2-1 | TRBV6-5 | TGTGCCACTAAAATCACCAGGAACTCCTACAATGAGCAGTTCTTC | CATKITRNSYNEQFF
- | TRBD1 | TRBJ1-5 | TRBV5-3 | TGTGCCAGAAGTGAACAGGGGACCCTTTATAGCAATCAGCCCCAGCATTTT | CARSEQGTLYSNQPQHF
few | - | TRBJ1-1 | TRBV4-1 | TGCGCCAGCAGCCCGTTGACAAACACTGAAGCTTTCTTT | CASSPLTNTEAFF
- | TRBD1 | TRBJ2-7 | TRBV6-1 | TGTGCCAGCAGTGATGCCGGGACAGTAAGCTCCTACGAGCAGTACTTC | CASSDAGTVSSYEQYF
- | - | TRBJ1-4 | TRBV9 | TGTGCCAGCAGCGTAGAGAGTCGACGGAGAGGGAATGAAAAACTGTTTTTT | CASSVESRRRGNEKLFF
- | TRBD1 | TRBJ1-3 | TRBV5-1 | TGCGCCAGCAGCTCCAACCCGGGACAGGGGGTGTTTGGGTCTGGAAACACCATATATTTT | CASSSNPGQGVFGSGNTIYF
- | TRBD2 | TRBJ2-4 | TRBV2 | TGTGCCAGCACCGTCACCCGGGGGGAAAACATTCAGTACTTC | CASTVTRGENIQYF
- | TRBD1 | TRBJ2-2 | TRBV14 | TGTGCCAGCAGTACCGGGACAGGGAACACCGGGGAGCTGTTTTTT | CASSTGTGNTGELFF
- | - | TRBJ2-7 | TRBV4-2 | TGTGCCAGCAGCCAAGAAGTAGACACCTCCTACGAGCAGTACTTC | CASSQEVDTSYEQYF
- | TRBD2 | TRBJ2-3 | TRBV7-2 | TGTGCCAGCAGCTTAGGAGTCCTAGCGGGGGGGACTAGCACAGATACGCAGTATTTT | CASSLGVLAGGTSTDTQYF
- | - | TRBJ1-2 | TRBV7-9 | TGTGCCAGCAGCCTAGAAGGGGCGCCCAACTATGGCTACACCTTC | CASSLEGAPNYGYTF
- | TRBD2 | TRBJ2-2 | TRBV5-1 | TGCGCCAGCAGTTTGGCGGGGGATCCCGGGGAGCTGTTTTTT | CASSLAGDPGELFF
- | TRBD2 | TRBJ2-2 | TRBV4-1 | TGCGCCAGCAGCCAAAGGTTACTAGCGGGAGGGGGCACCGGGGAGCTGTTTTTT | CASSQRLLAGGGTGELFF
- | - | TRBJ2-1 | TRBV5-1 | TGCGCCAGCAGCTCCTTGACAGGGAGGAATGAGCAGTTCTTC | CASSSLTGRNEQFF
few | TRBD2 | TRBJ2-2 | TRBV9 | TGTGCCAGCGGTCTAGCGGGGACCGGGGAGCTGTTTTTT | CASGLAGTGELFF
- | TRBD1 | TRBJ1-6 | TRBV6-6 | TGTGCCAGCAGTTACGGAACAGGGGACTTTAATTCACCCCTCCACTTT | CASSYGTGDFNSPLHF
once | TRBD2 | TRBJ2-3 | TRBV19 | TGTGCCAGTAGTATAGGGACTAGCGGGAGGGTGGTAGGGGTGACAGATACGCAGTATTTT | CASSIGTSGRVVGVTDTQYF
few | - | TRBJ2-2 | TRBV2 | TGTGCCAGCAGTGAAATAGGGGGACAGAACACCGGGGAGCTGTTTTTT | CASSEIGGQNTGELFF
once | TRBD2 | TRBJ2-3 | TRBV9 | TGTGCCAGCAGCGAGGGGCCCCTAGCGGTCACAGATACGCAGTATTTT | CASSEGPLAVTDTQYF
- | TRBD2 | TRBJ2-1 | TRBV5-1 | TGCGCCAGCAGCTTGGTAGCGGGGGAGAACAATGAGCAGTTCTTC | CASSLVAGENNEQFF
- | - | TRBJ2-2 | TRBV29-1 | TGCAGCGTTCGCGGGACTGGCGGGGAGCTGTTTTTT | CSVRGTGGELFF
- | - | TRBJ2-2 | TRBV30 | TGTGCCTGGACGACAGGGAACACCGGGGAGCTGTTTTTT | CAWTTGNTGELFF
- | TRBD1 | TRBJ2-5 | TRBV7-8 | TGTGCCAGCAGCCTGGACAGGGGAGGGGAGACCCAGTACTTC | CASSLDRGGETQYF
- | - | TRBJ2-1 | TRBV3-1/TRBV3-2 | TGTGCCAGCAGCCAAGATATAGGGGATGAGCAGTTCTTC | CASSQDIGDEQFF
once | TRBD1 | TRBJ1-2 | TRBV7-9 | TGTGCCAGCTCGTCGTGGACAGGGGGATTCGATAACTATGGCTACACCTTC | CASSSWTGGFDNYGYTF
few | - | TRBJ2-2 | TRBV7-8 | TGTGCCAGCAGCTTGAGTGGTGTGGCCGGGGAGCTGTTTTTT | CASSLSGVAGELFF
few | - | TRBJ1-5 | TRBV27 | TGTGCCAGCAGGCTACAGGGTATAAGCAATCAGCCCCAGCATTTT | CASRLQGISNQPQHF
- | - | TRBJ2-7 | TRBV7-2 | TGTGCCAGCAGCTCACAGGGATCCTACGAGCAGTACTTC | CASSSQGSYEQYF
- | TRBD1 | TRBJ2-1 | TRBV5-1 | TGCGCCAGCAGCTTGCCAGGGGGCGCCGATGAGCAGTTCTTC | CASSLPGGADEQFF
- | TRBD1 | TRBJ1-2 | TRBV19 | TGTGCCAGTAGCCGGACAGGGGTGAACTATGGCTACACCTTC | CASSRTGVNYGYTF
once | - | TRBJ2-5 | TRBV30 | TGTGCCTGGAGGGATCGGGAGGGGGCGAAGGAGACCCAGTACTTC | CAWRDREGAKETQYF
- | - | TRBJ2-2 | TRBV12-3/TRBV12-4 | TGTGCCAGCAGTTTGCGCACCGGGGAGCTGTTTTTT | CASSLRTGELFF
once | - | TRBJ1-1 | TRBV2 | TGTGCCAGCAGTGACACGGAGGCCACTGAAGCTTTCTTT | CASSDTEATEAFF
- | - | TRBJ1-5 | TRBV5-1 | TGCGCCAGCAGCTTGTTAACTGGAGGATATCAGCCCCAGCATTTT | CASSLLTGGYQPQHF
- | TRBD1 | TRBJ2-3 | TRBV28 | TGTGCCAGCAGACCGGGACAGGTGCCAGATACGCAGTATTTT | CASRPGQVPDTQYF
- | TRBD1 | TRBJ1-1 | TRBV5-4 | TGTGCCAGCAGCTTGGAATACAGGGGTAGTGAAGCTTTCTTT | CASSLEYRGSEAFF
- | - | TRBJ2-1 | TRBV7-9 | TGTGCCAGCAGCTCGGCTAGCGCCTACAATGAGCAGTTCTTC | CASSSASAYNEQFF
- | - | TRBJ2-6 | TRBV28 | TGTGCCAGCAGTTCCCTCGACATGTCTGGGGCCAACGTCCTGACTTTC | CASSSLDMSGANVLTF
- | - | TRBJ1-3 | TRBV19 | TGTGCCAGCGCTCTCATGGGACTCTTCTCTGGAAACACCATATATTTT | CASALMGLFSGNTIYF
- | - | TRBJ1-2 | TRBV9 | TGTGCCAGCAGCGTTACTCCAGGGATGGACTATGGCTACACCTTC | CASSVTPGMDYGYTF
- | - | TRBJ2-3 | TRBV3-1/TRBV3-2 | TGTGCCAGCAGCCAAGATTTTTTCCAGGGAGGTGGCACAGATACGCAGTATTTT | CASSQDFFQGGGTDTQYF
- | - | TRBJ1-3 | TRBV28 | TGTGCCAGCACCCCCGGAAGCAGGGTGGGAAACACCATATATTTT | CASTPGSRVGNTIYF
- | - | TRBJ1-4 | TRBV5-1 | TGCGCCAGCAGCTTGTCGTCAGGGATTTACAATGAAAAACTGTTTTTT | CASSLSSGIYNEKLFF
- | TRBD1 | TRBJ1-2 | TRBV6-5 | TGTGCCAGCAGCTCGCAGGGGGCGCGGGATGGCTACACCTTC | CASSSQGARDGYTF
- | - | TRBJ1-2 | TRBV6-5 | TGTGCCAGCAGTCCCCGTGAGGAGAGCTACACCTTC | CASSPREESYTF
- | - | TRBJ2-3 | TRBV9 | TGTGCCAGCAGCGGTAGCTACTCTAGCACAGATACGCAGTATTTT | CASSGSYSSTDTQYF
few | TRBD2 | TRBJ2-3 | TRBV7-2 | TGTGCCAGCAGCTTAGCGGTAGCGGGGAACGGGGGGGCCTCAGATACGCAGTATTTT | CASSLAVAGNGGASDTQYF
- | TRBD1 | TRBJ1-1 | TRBV6-1 | TGTGCCAGCAGTGAGCTAAGGGACAGCGATGAAGCTTTCTTT | CASSELRDSDEAFF